This T cell receptor beta chain appears in the sequencing data of a study of T cell responses to AZD1222 COVID-19 vaccine. Whole-study results and caveats: Donors were mostly white British, more females; clonal diversity possibly underestimated. Nearly half of spike-specific TCRs reportedly go after variant regions that carry no mutations. No day 14 peak samples; only post-peak repertoires were characterized. An increase in Spike-specific TCR breadth and depth was observed after two AZD1222 doses.

Libraries were prepared by immunoSEQ multiplex PCR; TCRdb keeps only in-frame clonotypes and omits some of them. This table has 150,000 to 200,000 clones, about nine tenths appearing once. This clone appeared once. As yet, its antigen is unknown. Looked up from germline, CDR1 is MNHNY and CDR2 is SVGAGI (reference sequence). Trimming removed 2 bases at V and 5 bases at J, with 9 bases between. The CDR3 sequence is 14 residues long. The chain carries TRBV6-6 and TRBJ1-4; tentative D call: TRBD1 (5 bases). The sequence derives from an adult in good health. Here the sequenced sample was peripheral blood, taken on day 0 of AZD1222 vaccination. DNA for the CDR3: TGTGCCAGCAGTTACGGACGGGGCAATGAAAAACTGTTTTTT. Translating gives CASSYGRGNEKLFF.